This T cell receptor (beta chain) was documented in a study of blood T cell repertoires in COVID-19. Libraries were prepared by immunoSEQ multiplex PCR; TCRdb keeps only in-frame clonotypes and omits some of them. The sample records around 100,000 clones, 87% being singletons. Material: peripheral blood. This clonotype was obtained from a man aged 50 or older with acute or convalescent COVID-19.

DNA of the CDR3: TGTGCCAGCAGCCCTCCCCTTACGAACACCGGGGAGCTGTTTTTT. The encoded protein is CASSPPLTNTGELFF. The genes are TRBV5-4 and TRBJ2-2, with unresolved D. CDR1 is SGHNT and CDR2 is YYREEE in the germline V gene (reference sequence). Trimming pared 4 bases from V and 0 bases from J, leaving 10 bases between. The CDR3 is made up of 15 amino acids.